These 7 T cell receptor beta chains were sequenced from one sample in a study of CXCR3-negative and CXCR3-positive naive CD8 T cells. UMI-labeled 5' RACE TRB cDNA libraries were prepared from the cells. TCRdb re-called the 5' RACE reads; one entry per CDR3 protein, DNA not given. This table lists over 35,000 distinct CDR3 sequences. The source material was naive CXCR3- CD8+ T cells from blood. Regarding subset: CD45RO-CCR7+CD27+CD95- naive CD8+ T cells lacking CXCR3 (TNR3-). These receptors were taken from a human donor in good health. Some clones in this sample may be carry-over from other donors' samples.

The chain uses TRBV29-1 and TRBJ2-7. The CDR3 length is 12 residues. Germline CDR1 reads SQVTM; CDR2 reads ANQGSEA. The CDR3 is CSVDESFYEQYF.

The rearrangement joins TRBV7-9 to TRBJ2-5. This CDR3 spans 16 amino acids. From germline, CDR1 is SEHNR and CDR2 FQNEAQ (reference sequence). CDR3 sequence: CASSLVTVVDQETQYF.

The CDR3 reads CASSQDFRGKTEAFF. The V gene is TRBV3-1, the J gene TRBJ1-1. CDR3 size: 15 residues. CDR1 and CDR2 (germline): LGHDT, YNNKEL (reference sequence).

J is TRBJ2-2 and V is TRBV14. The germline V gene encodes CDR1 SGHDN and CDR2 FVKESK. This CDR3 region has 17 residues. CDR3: CASSQALLGTNTGELFF.

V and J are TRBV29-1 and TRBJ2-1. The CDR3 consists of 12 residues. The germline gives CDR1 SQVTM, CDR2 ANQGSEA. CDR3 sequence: CSVEHSYNEQFF.

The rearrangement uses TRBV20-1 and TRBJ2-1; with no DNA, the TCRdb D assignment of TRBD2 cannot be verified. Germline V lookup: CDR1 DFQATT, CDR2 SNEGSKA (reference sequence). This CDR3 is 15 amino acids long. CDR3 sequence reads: CSASGRDLTYNEQFF.

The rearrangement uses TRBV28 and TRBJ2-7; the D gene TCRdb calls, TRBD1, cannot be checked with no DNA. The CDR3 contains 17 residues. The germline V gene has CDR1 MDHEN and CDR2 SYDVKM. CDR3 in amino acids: CASSSPLAGQGAYEQYF.